Reported below is one T cell receptor beta chain. The antigen remains undetermined. One entry per CDR3 protein results from TCRdb running MiXCR on the RT-PCR reads. The sample includes 400,000 to 550,000 distinct CDR3 sequences, 25% of them seen just once. This entry is derived from a study of response to subunit inactivated influenza vaccine. Broader study findings: A suggestion made by the authors is that each seasonal influenza vaccination recruits few new T cells.

Germline V gene sequence: CDR1 SGHRS, CDR2 YFSETQ. This CDR3 region has 13 residues. V lost 4 bases to trimming and J lost 7 bases, with 14 bases between them. Sample: CD4+ T cells sorted from PBMCs, taken 5 days after vaccination. The chain couples TRBV5-1 to TRBJ1-2, with TRBD1 as a possible D gene (6 bases). This TCR came from a man between 50 and 59 years old who received an inactivated influenza vaccine. Written as DNA, the CDR3 is TGCGCCAGCAGCACGAGACAGGCGGTTGGCTACACCTTC. Its protein is CASSTRQAVGYTF.